This paragraph reports one T cell receptor (beta chain). What antigen it recognizes has not been identified. Within one base of it there is no much larger clone, and no base qualities were kept. Reads for this sample came from an Illumina HiSeq 2500. Quantitative 5'-RACE with molecular barcodes was the method used to prepare the TCR beta libraries. Turning to the authors' computational methods: A new computational method, built on a probabilistic model of VDJ rearrangement, was used to identify disease-linked TCR variants. TCRdb reanalyzed the raw reads on its own, using fastp at Q25 for trimming and MiXCR for clone calling, and kept in-frame beta chains. Rows matching on CDR3 protein sequence are summarized as one entry with the most common DNA and genes. The V and J calls come from TCRdb's annotation, not from the publication. The sample has about 390,000 distinct CDR3 sequences on record, under 25% of them singletons. Together, the top ten hold 16% of the sample.

This sample was included in a study of CD8 T cells in ankylosing spondylitis listed by TCRdb under 2017. Regarding the research as a whole: T cell receptor beta repertoires were profiled in healthy donors and ankylosing spondylitis patients so that disease-linked TCR variants could be found. The whole study cohort included some 100 healthy donors and over 20 ankylosing spondylitis patients. Peripheral blood samples were taken, and synovial fluid was additionally collected from ankylosing spondylitis patients. Findings and caveats that apply to the study as a whole: The disease-linked clones were reported as significantly enriched in matched synovial fluid samples from ankylosing spondylitis patients. In peripheral blood, the disease-linked clones were found at relatively low frequencies and had a CD8+ phenotype. Some motif variants had previously been reported in the synovial fluid and blood of reactive arthritis patients, which suggests shared mechanisms of disease initiation. A TCR beta motif of several highly homologous amino acid variants appeared characteristic of blood from ankylosing spondylitis patients.

Trimming removed 6 bases from V and 0 bases from J, leaving 13 bases between the germline ends. The germline V gene encodes CDR1 DFQATT and CDR2 SNEGSKA (reference sequence). The CDR3 spans 14 residues, from the cysteine through the phenylalanine. Only CDR3 DNA remains: 42 bases, in frame from the first base. Sequenced sample: blood, either unsorted or a sorted T cell fraction (not recorded which). This sequence originates from a male donor with ankylosing spondylitis. The chain was built from TRBV20-1 and TRBJ2-3, with a tentative D gene TRBD1 over 6 matching bases. The nucleotides read TGCAGTGCGGCAAAGGACAGTAGCACAGATACGCAGTATTTT. Its protein is CSAAKDSSTDTQYF.